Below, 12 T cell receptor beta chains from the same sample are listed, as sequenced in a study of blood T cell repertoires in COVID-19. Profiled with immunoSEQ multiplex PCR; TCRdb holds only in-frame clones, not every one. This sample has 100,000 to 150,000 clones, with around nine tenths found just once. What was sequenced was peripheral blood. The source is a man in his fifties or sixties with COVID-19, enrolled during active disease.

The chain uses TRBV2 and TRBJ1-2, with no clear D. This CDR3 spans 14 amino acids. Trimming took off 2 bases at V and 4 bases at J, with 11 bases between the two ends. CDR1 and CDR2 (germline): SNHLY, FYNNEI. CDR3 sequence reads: CASSENSNFYGYTF. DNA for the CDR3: TGTGCCAGCAGTGAAAACAGCAACTTCTATGGCTACACCTTC.

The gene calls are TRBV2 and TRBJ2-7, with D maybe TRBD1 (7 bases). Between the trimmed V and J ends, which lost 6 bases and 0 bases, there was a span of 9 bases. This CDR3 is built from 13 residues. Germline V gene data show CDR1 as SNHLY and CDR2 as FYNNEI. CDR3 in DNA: TGTGCCAGCAGGCGGGACAGCTCCTACGAGCAGTACTTC. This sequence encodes CASRRDSSYEQYF.

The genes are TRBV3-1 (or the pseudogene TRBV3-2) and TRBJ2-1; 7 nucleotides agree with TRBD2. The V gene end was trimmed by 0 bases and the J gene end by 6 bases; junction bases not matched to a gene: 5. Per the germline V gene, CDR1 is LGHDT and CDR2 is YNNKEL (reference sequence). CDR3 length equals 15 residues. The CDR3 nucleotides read TGTGCCAGCAGCCAAGAGGGAGGGCCCTCCAATGAGCAGTTCTTC. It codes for CASSQEGGPSNEQFF.

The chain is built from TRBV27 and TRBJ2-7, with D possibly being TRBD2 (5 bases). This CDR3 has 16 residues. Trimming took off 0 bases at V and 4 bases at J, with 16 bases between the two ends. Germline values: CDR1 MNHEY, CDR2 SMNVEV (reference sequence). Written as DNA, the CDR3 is TGTGCCAGCAGTTTATCGAGGCCTAGCCTAACATACGAGCAGTACTTC. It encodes CASSLSRPSLTYEQYF.

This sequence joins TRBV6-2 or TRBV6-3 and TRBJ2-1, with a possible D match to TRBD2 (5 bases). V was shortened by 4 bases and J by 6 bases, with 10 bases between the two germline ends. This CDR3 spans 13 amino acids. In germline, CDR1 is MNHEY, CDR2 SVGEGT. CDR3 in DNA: TGTGCCAGCAGTTCACGGGGTCTCAATGAGCAGTTCTTC. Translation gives CASSSRGLNEQFF.

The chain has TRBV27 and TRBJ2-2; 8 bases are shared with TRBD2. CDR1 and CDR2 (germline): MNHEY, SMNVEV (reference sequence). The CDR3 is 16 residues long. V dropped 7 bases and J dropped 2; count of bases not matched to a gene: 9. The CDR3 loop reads CASTPTGTRNTGELFF. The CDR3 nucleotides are TGTGCCAGCACCCCAACCGGGACTAGAAACACCGGGGAGCTGTTTTTT.

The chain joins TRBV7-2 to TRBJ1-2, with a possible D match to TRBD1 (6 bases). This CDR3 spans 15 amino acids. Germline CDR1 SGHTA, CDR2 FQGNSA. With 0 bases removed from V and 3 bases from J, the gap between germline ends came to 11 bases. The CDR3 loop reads CASSLARGGHYGYTF. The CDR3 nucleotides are TGTGCCAGCAGCTTAGCGAGGGGGGGCCACTATGGCTACACCTTC.

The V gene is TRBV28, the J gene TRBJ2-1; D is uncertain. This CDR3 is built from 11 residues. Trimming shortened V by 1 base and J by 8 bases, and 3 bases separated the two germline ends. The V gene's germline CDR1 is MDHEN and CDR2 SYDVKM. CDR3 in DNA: TGTGCCAGCAGTTTATCCGATGAGCAGTTCTTC. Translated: CASSLSDEQFF. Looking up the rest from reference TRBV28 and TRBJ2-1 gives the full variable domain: DVKVTQSSRYLVKRTGEKVFLECVQDMDHENMFWYRQDPGLGLRLIYFSYDVKMKEKGDIPEGYSVSREKKERFSLILESASTNQTSMYLCASSLSDEQFFGPGTRLTVL.

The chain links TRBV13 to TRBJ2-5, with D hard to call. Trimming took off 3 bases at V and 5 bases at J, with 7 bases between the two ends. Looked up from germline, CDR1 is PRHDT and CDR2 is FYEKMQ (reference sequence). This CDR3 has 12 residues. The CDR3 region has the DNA TGTGCCAGCAGCTTCGGGTGGGAGACCCAGTACTTC. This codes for CASSFGWETQYF. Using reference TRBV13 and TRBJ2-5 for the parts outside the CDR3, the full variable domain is AAGVIQSPRHLIKEKRETATLKCYPIPRHDTVYWYQQGPGQDPQFLISFYEKMQSDKGSIPDRFSAQQFSDYHSELNMSSLELGDSALYFCASSFGWETQYFGPGTRLLVL.

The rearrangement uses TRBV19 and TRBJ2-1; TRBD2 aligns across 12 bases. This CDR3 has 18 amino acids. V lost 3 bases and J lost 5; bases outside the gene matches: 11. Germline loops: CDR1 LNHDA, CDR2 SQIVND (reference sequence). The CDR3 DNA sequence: TGTGCCAGTAGTATTGATCCCCCAGGACTAGCGGGAAACAATGAGCAGTTCTTC. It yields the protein CASSIDPPGLAGNNEQFF.

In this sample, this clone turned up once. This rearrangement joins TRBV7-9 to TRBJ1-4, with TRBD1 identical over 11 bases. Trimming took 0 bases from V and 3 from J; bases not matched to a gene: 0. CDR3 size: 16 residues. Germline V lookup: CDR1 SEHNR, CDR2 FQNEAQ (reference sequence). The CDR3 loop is CASSLAGQGANEKLFF. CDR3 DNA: TGTGCCAGCAGCTTAGCGGGACAGGGGGCTAATGAAAAACTGTTTTTT.

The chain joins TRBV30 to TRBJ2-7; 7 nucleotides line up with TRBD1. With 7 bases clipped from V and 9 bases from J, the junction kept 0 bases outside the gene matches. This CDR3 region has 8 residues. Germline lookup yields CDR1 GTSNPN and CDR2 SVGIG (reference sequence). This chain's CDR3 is CAYRGQYF. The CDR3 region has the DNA TGTGCCTACAGGGGGCAGTACTTC.